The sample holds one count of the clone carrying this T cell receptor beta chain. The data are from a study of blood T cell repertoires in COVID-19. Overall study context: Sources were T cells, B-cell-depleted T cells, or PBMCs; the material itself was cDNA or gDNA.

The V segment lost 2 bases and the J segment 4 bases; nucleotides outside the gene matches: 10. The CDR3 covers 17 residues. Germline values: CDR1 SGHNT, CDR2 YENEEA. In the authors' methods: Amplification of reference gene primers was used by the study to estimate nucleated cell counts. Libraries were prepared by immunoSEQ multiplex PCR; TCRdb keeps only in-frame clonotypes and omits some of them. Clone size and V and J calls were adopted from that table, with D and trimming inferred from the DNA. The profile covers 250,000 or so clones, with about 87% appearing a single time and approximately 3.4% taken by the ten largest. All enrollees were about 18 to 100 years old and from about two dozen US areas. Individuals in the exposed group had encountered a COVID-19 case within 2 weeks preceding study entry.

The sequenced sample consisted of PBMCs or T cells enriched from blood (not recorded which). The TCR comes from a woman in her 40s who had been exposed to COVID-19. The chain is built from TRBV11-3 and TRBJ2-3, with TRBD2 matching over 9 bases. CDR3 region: CASSLPLAGDMSDTQYF. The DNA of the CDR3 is TGTGCCAGCAGCTTACCTTTAGCGGGAGATATGTCAGATACGCAGTATTTT.